The 3 T cell receptor beta chains below were found in one sample sequenced in a study of blood T cell repertoires in COVID-19. Some clones are missing from TCRdb's copy, which holds only in-frame ones; the method was immunoSEQ multiplex PCR. The table records around 260,000 clones, 86% of them present only once. The specimen sequenced was peripheral blood. The receptors were sampled from a man between 18 and 29 years old with active or convalescent COVID-19.

The chain uses TRBV7-9 and TRBJ1-2, with unresolved D. CDR1 and CDR2 (germline): SEHNR, FQNEAQ (reference sequence). V dropped 11 bases and J dropped 3 bases, with 16 bases sitting between them. The CDR3 has 13 residues. The CDR3 reads CAWLGEKDYGYTF. The CDR3 nucleotides read TGTGCCTGGCTTGGAGAAAAAGACTATGGCTACACCTTC.

CDR3 protein: CASSYSRIWGVGQFF. The CDR3, as DNA: TGTGCCAGCAGTTACTCGAGGATCTGGGGAGTTGGGCAGTTCTTC. The V call is TRBV6-2 or TRBV6-3, the J call TRBJ2-1; weak D call: TRBD2 (5 bases). The CDR3 has 15 residues. Per the germline V gene, CDR1 is MNHEY and CDR2 is SVGEGT. V gave up 0 bases and J gave up 12 bases, with 18 bases separating them.

The rearrangement uses TRBV7-3 and TRBJ1-1, with D hard to call. The CDR3 covers 13 residues. Germline V lookup: CDR1 SGHTA, CDR2 FQGTGA. Trimming cost V 6 bases and J 4 bases, with 12 bases left between them. The CDR3 coding sequence is TGTGCCAGCAGTACTAGGATGGGCACTGAAGCTTTCTTT. It yields the protein CASSTRMGTEAFF.